This T cell receptor beta chain was sequenced during a study of blood T cell repertoires in COVID-19. Study-level background: T cells, B-cell-depleted T cells, or PBMCs supplied cDNA or gDNA.

Authors' data handling: How many nucleated cells were present was estimated from reference gene primer amplification. Repertoires were generated with immunoSEQ multiplex PCR, while TCRdb's copy carries only in-frame clones and drops some. The DNA was the basis for D and trimming; V, J and clone size are from that table. The data show approximately 230,000 clones, 70% to 85% seen once. Germline V CDR1 and CDR2: SGHRS, YFSETQ. V lost 7 bases, J lost 8 bases, and 8 bases stayed unmatched. The CDR3 length is 14 residues. This receptor was identified in an elderly woman with active or convalescent COVID-19. Material: peripheral blood. The chain recombines TRBV5-1 with TRBJ1-6, with 8 bases aligning to TRBD1. The CDR3 is CASHLGQGHSPLHF. CDR3 DNA sequence: TGCGCCAGCCACCTAGGACAGGGACATTCACCCCTCCACTTT.